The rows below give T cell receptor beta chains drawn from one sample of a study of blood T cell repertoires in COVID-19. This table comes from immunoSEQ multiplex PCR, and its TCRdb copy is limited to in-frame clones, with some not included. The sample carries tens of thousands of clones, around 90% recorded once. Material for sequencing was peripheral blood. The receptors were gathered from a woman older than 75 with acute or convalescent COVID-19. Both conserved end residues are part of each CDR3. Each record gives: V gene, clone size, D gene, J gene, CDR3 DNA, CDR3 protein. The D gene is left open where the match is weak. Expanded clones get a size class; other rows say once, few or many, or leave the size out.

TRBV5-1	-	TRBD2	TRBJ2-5	TGCGCCAGCAGCTCCCTAGCGGGGGTTCAAGAGACCCAGTACTTC	CASSSLAGVQETQYF
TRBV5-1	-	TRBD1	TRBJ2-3	TGCGCCAGCAGCCTTGGGACAGGGGGAACAGATACGCAGTATTTT	CASSLGTGGTDTQYF
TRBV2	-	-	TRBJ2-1	TGTGCCAGCAGCGGGCGGGCCTCCTACAATGAGCAGTTCTTC	CASSGRASYNEQFF
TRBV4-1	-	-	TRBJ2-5	TGCGCCAGCAGCCCAGCTAGGGGAGAGACCCAGTACTTC	CASSPARGETQYF
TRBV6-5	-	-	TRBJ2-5	TGTGCCAGCAGCGAGGGTAGGGAAGAGACCCAGTACTTC	CASSEGREETQYF
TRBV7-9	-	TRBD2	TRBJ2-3	TGTGCCAGCAGCTTGTCAGGGCCGGGAGGGGATACGCAGTATTTT	CASSLSGPGGDTQYF
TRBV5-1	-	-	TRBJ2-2	TGCGCCAGCAGCACGGCGGGATCTCGCGGGGAGCTGTTTTTT	CASSTAGSRGELFF
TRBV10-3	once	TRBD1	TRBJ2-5	TGTGCCATCAGTGATAGGGACAGGGAGGGGGAGACCCAGTACTTC	CAISDRDREGETQYF
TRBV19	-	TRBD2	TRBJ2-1	TGTGCCAGTAAGGTTAGCGGGGATTCCAATGAGCAGTTCTTC	CASKVSGDSNEQFF
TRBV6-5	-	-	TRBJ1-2	TGTGCCAGCAGTTACGCGCGGAACTATGGCTACACCTTC	CASSYARNYGYTF
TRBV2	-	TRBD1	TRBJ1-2	TGTGCCAGCAGACCCGGGACAGGGTTGGATCATGGCTACACCTTC	CASRPGTGLDHGYTF
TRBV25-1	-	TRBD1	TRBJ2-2	TGTGCCAGCAGTGTCGGACAGGGGAAGCTGTTTTTT	CASSVGQGKLFF
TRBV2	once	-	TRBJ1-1	TGTGCCAGCATAGGGACTCCTAACATGAACACTGAAGCTTTCTTT	CASIGTPNMNTEAFF
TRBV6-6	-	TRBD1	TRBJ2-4	TGTGCCAGCAGTTCCCTCGACAGGGGGCTTAACATTCAGTACTTC	CASSSLDRGLNIQYF
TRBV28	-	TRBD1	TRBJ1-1	TGTGCCAGCAGTTTATCACAGGGGGTGGGCACTGAAGCTTTCTTT	CASSLSQGVGTEAFF
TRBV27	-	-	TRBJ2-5	TGTGCCAGCAAATTCCCAGGCGACAACGGGAACCAGTACTTC	CASKFPGDNGNQYF
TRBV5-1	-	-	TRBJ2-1	TGCGCCAGCAGCAATGGGGGGACGTACAATGAGCAGTTCTTC	CASSNGGTYNEQFF
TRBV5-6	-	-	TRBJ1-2	TGTGCCAGCAGCCAAGACAGTAACTATGGCTACACCTTC	CASSQDSNYGYTF
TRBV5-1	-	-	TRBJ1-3	TGCGCCAGCAGCCGGACATTGGACTCTGGAAACACCATATATTTT	CASSRTLDSGNTIYF
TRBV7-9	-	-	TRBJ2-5	TGTGCCAGCAGCTCAGGGGCACAGGCGGAGACCCAGTACTTC	CASSSGAQAETQYF
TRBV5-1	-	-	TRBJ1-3	TGCGCCAGCAGCTCGCAGGGTAGCGGAAACACCATATATTTT	CASSSQGSGNTIYF
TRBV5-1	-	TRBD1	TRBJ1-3	TGCGCCAGCAGCCAGACAGGGGGGATTTCTGGAAACACCATATATTTT	CASSQTGGISGNTIYF
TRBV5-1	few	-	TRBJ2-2	TGCGCCAGCAGCGTACTTCTAGACGGTAACACCGGGGAGCTGTTTTTT	CASSVLLDGNTGELFF
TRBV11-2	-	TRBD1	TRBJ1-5	TGTGCCAGCAGCTTAGGGGGCCAGGGGGTGAGAGGGCAGCCCCAGCATTTT	CASSLGGQGVRGQPQHF
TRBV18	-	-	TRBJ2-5	TGTGCCAGCTCAAGACTGCTACAAGAGACCCAGTACTTC	CASSRLLQETQYF
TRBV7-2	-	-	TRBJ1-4	TGTGCCAGCAGCTTTGGGAGGCCTAATGAAAAACTGTTTTTT	CASSFGRPNEKLFF
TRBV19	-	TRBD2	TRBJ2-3	TGTGCCAGTAGTCCCCTAGCGGGGGGGATATCAACGCAGTATTTT	CASSPLAGGISTQYF
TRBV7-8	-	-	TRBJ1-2	TGTGCCAGCAGCTTAGTTGCAGGCGGGGCAACGCTTGAGCGGGGCTACACCTTC	CASSLVAGGATLERGYTF
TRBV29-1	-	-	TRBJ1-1	TGCAGCGTCCAGGGCACTGAAGCTTTCTTT	CSVQGTEAFF
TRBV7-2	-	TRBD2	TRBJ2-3	TGTGCCAGCAGCCCTGACTTAGGGAGGGCAGATACGCAGTATTTT	CASSPDLGRADTQYF
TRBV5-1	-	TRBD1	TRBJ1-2	TGCGCCAGCAGCTTGGGACAGGGGGACTATGGCTACACCTTC	CASSLGQGDYGYTF
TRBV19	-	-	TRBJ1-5	TGTGCCAGTAGCCGGGGGACTCATAGCAATCAGCCCCAGCATTTT	CASSRGTHSNQPQHF
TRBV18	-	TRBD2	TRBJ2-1	TGTGCCAGCTCACTAACTAGCGGGGGGGCCGTTGAGCAGTTCTTC	CASSLTSGGAVEQFF
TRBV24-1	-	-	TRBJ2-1	TGTGCCACCAGTGGGGACTCACAACCCTACAATGAGCAGTTCTTC	CATSGDSQPYNEQFF
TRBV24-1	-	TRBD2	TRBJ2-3	TGTGCCACCAGTGATGGACGACTAGCTAGCACAGATACGCAGTATTTT	CATSDGRLASTDTQYF